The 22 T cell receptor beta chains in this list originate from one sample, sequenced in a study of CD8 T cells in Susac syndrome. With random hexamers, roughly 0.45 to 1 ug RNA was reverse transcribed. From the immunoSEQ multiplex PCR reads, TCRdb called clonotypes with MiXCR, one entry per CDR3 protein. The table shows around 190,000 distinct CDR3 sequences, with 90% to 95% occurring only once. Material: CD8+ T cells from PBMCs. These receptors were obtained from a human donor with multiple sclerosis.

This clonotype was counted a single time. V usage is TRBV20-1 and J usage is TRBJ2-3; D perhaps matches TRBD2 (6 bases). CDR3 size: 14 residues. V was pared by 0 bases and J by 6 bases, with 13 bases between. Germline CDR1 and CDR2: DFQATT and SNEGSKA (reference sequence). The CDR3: CSARDRDFRDTQYF. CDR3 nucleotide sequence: TGCAGTGCTAGAGACCGGGACTTTCGGGATACGCAGTATTTT.

CDR3 nucleotide sequence: TGCAGTGCTAAGCAGGGGATGGGAACTGAAGCTTTCTTT. It yields the protein CSAKQGMGTEAFF. The chain employs TRBV20-1 and TRBJ1-1, with D possibly TRBD1 on 6 matching bases. The CDR3 extends over 13 amino acids. Trimming stripped 4 bases from V and 5 bases from J, with 14 bases between. Germline CDR1 and CDR2: DFQATT and SNEGSKA (reference sequence).

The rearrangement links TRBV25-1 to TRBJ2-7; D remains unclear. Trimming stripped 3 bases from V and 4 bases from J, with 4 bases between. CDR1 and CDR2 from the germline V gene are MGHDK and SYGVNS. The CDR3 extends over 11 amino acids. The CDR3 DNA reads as TGTGCCAGCAGTGATGTATACGAGCAGTACTTC. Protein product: CASSDVYEQYF.

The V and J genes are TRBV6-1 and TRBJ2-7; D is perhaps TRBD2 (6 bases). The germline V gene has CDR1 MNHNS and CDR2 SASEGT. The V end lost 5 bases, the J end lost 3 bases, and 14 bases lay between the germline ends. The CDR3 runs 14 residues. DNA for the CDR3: TGTGCCAGCAGTTTGTCCGGGACTCACTACGAGCAGTACTTC. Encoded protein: CASSLSGTHYEQYF.

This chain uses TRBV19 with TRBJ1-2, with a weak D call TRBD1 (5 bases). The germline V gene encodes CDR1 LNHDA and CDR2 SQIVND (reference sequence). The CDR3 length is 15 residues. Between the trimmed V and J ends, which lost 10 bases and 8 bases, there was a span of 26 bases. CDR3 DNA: TGTGCCACCGGGGGACCGAGAGGACCAAATGGGGGCTACACCTTC. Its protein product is CATGGPRGPNGGYTF.

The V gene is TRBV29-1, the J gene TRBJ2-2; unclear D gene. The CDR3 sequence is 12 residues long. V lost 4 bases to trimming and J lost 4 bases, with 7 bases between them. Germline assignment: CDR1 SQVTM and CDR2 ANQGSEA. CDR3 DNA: TGCAGCGTTGCGTCCGGCACCGGGGAGCTGTTTTTT. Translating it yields CSVASGTGELFF.

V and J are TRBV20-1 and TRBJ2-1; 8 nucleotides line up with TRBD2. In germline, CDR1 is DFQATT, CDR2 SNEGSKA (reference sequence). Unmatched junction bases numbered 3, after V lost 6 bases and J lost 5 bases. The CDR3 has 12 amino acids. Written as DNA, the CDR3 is TGCAGTGCGCGGGAGGTGAACAATGAGCAGTTCTTC. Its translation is CSAREVNNEQFF.

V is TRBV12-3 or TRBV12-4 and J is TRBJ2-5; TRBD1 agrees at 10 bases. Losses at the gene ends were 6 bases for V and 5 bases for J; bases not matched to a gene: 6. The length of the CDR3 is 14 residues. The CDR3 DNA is TGTGCCAGCAGGACAGGGGGCATCGGGGAGACCCAGTACTTC. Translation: CASRTGGIGETQYF.

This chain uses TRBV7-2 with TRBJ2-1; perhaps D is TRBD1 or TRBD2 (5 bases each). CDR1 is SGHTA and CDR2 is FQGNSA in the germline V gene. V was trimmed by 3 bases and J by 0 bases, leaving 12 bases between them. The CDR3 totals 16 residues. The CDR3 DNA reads TGTGCCAGCAGCTTTTCCGGGACGAGCTCCTACAATGAGCAGTTCTTC. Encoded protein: CASSFSGTSSYNEQFF. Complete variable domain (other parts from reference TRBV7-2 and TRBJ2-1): GAGVSQSPSNKVTEKGKDVELRCDPISGHTALYWYRQSLGQGLEFLIYFQGNSAPDKSGLPSDRFSAERTGGSVSTLTIQRTQQEDSAVYLCASSFSGTSSYNEQFFGPGTRLTVL.

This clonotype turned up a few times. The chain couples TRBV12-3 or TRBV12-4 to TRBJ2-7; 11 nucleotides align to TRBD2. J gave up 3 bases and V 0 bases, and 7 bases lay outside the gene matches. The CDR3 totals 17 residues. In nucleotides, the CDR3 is TGTGCCAGCAGTTTAGCGGGGCGGGGACTAGCGGACTACGAGCAGTACTTC. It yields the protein CASSLAGRGLADYEQYF.

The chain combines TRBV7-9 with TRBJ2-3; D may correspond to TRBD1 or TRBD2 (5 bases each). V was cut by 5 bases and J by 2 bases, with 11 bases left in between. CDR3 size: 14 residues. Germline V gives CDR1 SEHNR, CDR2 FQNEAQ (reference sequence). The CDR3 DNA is TGTGCCAGCAGCAAGCCAGGGACCACAGATACGCAGTATTTT. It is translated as CASSKPGTTDTQYF.

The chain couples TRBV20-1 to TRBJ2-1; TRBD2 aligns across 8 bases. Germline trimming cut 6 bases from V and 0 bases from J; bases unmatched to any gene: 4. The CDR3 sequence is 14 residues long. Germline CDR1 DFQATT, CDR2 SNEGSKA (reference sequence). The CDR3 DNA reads TGCAGTGCCACAGCGGGGGCCTCCTACAATGAGCAGTTCTTC. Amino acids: CSATAGASYNEQFF.

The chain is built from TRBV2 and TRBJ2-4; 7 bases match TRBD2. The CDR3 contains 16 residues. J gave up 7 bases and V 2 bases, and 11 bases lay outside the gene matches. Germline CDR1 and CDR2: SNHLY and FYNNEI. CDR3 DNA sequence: TGTGCCAGCAGTGAAAGCCCCGGGAGCGGGGAGAACATTCAGTACTTC. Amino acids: CASSESPGSGENIQYF. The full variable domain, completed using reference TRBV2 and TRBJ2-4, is EPEVTQTPSHQVTQMGQEVILRCVPISNHLYFYWYRQILGQKVEFLVSFYNNEISEKSEIFDDQFSVERPDGSNFTLKIRSTKLEDSAMYFCASSESPGSGENIQYFGAGTRLSVL.

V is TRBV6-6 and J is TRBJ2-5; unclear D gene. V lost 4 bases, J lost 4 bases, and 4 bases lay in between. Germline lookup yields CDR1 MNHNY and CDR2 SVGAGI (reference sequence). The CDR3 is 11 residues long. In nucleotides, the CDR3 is TGTGCCAGCAGTTCTTCAGAGACCCAGTACTTC. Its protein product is CASSSSETQYF.

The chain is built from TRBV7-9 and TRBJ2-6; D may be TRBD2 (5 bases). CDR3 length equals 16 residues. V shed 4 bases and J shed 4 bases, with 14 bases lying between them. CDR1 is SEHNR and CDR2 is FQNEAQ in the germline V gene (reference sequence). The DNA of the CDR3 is TGTGCCAGCAGCTCGACTCGGGGAACCGGGGCCAACGTCCTGACTTTC. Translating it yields CASSSTRGTGANVLTF.

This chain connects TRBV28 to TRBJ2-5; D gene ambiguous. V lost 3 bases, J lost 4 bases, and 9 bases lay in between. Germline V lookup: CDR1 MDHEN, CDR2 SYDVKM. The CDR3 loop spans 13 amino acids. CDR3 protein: CASSLNLGETQYF. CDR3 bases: TGTGCCAGCAGTTTGAATTTGGGAGAGACCCAGTACTTC.

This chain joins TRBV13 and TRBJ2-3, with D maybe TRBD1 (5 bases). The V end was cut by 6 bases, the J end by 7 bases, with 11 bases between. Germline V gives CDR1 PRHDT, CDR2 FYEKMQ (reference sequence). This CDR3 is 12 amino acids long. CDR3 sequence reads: CASSAGSNTQYF. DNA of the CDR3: TGTGCCAGCAGTGCAGGGTCGAATACGCAGTATTTT.

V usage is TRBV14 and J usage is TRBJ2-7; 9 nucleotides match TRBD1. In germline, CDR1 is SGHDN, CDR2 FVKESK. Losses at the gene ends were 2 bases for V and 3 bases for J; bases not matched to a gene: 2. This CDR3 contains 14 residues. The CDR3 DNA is TGTGCCAGCAGCCAAACAGGGGGCGGCTACGAGCAGTACTTC. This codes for CASSQTGGGYEQYF.

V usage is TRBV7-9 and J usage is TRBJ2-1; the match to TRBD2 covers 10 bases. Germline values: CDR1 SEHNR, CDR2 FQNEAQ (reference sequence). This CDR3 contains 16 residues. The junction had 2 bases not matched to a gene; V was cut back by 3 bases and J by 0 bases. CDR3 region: CASSLEREGSYNEQFF. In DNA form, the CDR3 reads TGTGCCAGCAGCTTGGAGCGGGAGGGCTCCTACAATGAGCAGTTCTTC.

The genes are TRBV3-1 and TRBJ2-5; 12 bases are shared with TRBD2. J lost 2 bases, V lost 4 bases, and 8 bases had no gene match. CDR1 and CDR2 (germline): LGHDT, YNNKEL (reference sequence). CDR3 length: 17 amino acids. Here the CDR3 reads CASSPGLAGLTQETQYF. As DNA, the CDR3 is TGTGCCAGCAGCCCCGGACTAGCGGGACTAACACAAGAGACCCAGTACTTC.

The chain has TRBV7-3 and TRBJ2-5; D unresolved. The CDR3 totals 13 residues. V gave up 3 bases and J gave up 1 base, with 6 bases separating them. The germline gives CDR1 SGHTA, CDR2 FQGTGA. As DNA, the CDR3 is TGTGCCAGCAGCTTCAACAGCCAAGAGACCCAGTACTTC. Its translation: CASSFNSQETQYF.

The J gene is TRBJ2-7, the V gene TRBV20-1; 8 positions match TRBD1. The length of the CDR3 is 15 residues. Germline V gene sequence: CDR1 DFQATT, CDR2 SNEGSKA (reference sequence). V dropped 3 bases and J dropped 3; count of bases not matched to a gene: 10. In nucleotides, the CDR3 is TGCAGTGCTAGCCCTCGCACAACAGGGGGCTACGAGCAGTACTTC. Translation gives CSASPRTTGGYEQYF.